This section outlines one T cell receptor (beta chain) sequence together with its context. The entry originates in a study of blood T cell repertoires in COVID-19. Looking at the study overall: COVID-19 samples, acute and convalescent, were from the United States, Italy and Spain. PBMCs, B-cell-depleted T cells, or T cells provided the cDNA or gDNA that made up the material.

The ends lost 2 bases at V and 5 bases at J; junction bases unmatched: 9. The CDR3 covers 16 residues. The germline gives CDR1 SGHTA, CDR2 FQGNSA. In the authors' workflow: Counts of nucleated cells, estimated from reference gene primer amplification, were obtained. TCRdb keeps only in-frame clones here, not all; method: immunoSEQ multiplex PCR. V and J calls and clone size are those listed in that table; D and trimming were worked out from the DNA. The repertoire has 110,000 or so clones, 70% to 90% of them found once; the top ten carry 4.6%. The source of this sequence is a woman in her forties or fifties with acute or convalescent COVID-19. Sequencing was done on a sample of peripheral blood. J is TRBJ2-1 and V is TRBV7-2; TRBD2 agrees at 7 bases. The CDR3 spells CASSLWSGNPHNEQFF. CDR3 sequence (DNA): TGTGCCAGCAGCTTATGGAGCGGGAACCCCCACAATGAGCAGTTCTTC.